The T cell receptor beta chain described here comes from a study of blood T cell repertoires in COVID-19. The overall study: The origin of the acute and convalescent COVID-19 samples was the United States, Italy and Spain.

TCRdb's table, derived via immunoSEQ multiplex PCR, lists solely in-frame clones and lacks some. This table holds tens of thousands of clones, approximately 85% found once. Germline assignment: CDR1 LGHDT and CDR2 YNNKEL (reference sequence). The CDR3 extends over 14 amino acids. Germline trimming cut 3 bases from V and 0 bases from J; bases unmatched to any gene: 0. The sequence was collected from a human donor in a cohort sampled during active COVID-19. Sequenced sample: peripheral blood. The chain joins TRBV3-1 (or the pseudogene TRBV3-2) to TRBJ2-7; 9 nucleotides align to TRBD1. In DNA, the CDR3 is TGTGCCAGCAGCCAGACAGGGGGCTCCTACGAGCAGTACTTC. This gives the protein CASSQTGGSYEQYF.